The clone carrying this T cell receptor (beta chain) has only a few counts. The antigen remains undetermined. The data were taken from a study of T cells in Graves' hyperthyroidism and ophthalmopathy. Over 18 months, lack of ophthalmopathy progression marked Graves' hyperthyroidism as stable. RNA transcripts yielded amplified TCR beta CDR3 regions. First-round RT-PCR targeting the TCR CDR3 was performed with the HTBI primer set. TCRdb re-called the multiplex PCR reads through MiXCR, storing one row per CDR3 protein. The sample gives hundreds of thousands of distinct CDR3 sequences, 35% to 45% of which show up once; approximately 8.7% is in the top ten. Trimming cost V 5 bases and J 10 bases, with 21 bases left between them. This CDR3 has 15 amino acids. The germline gives CDR1 DFQATT, CDR2 SNEGSKA (reference sequence). Study results and limitations: Ophthalmopathy was distinguished from stable hyperthyroidism by 13 V-J signatures.

V is TRBV20-1 and J is TRBJ1-6; D is possibly TRBD1 (5 bases). The sequence was obtained from a man aged 18 to 35 with Graves' hyperthyroidism. Sequenced sample: blood. Here the CDR3 DNA reads TGCAGTGCTCCACCTTGGGGACTAGCTGCGTCACCCCTCCACTTT. Its protein product is CSAPPWGLAASPLHF.